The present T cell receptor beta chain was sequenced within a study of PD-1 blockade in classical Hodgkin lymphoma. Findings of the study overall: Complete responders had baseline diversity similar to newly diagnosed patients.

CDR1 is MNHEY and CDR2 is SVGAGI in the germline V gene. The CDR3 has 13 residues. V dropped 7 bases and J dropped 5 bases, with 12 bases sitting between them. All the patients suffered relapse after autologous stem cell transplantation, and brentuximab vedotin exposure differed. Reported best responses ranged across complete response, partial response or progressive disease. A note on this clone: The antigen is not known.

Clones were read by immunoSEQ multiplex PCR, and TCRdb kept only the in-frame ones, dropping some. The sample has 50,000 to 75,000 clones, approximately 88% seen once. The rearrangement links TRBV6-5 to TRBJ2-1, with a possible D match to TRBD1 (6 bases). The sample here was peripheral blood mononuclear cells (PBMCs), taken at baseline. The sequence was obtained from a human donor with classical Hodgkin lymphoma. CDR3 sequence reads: CASTQGSNNEQFF. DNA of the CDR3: TGTGCCAGCACCCAGGGGTCCAACAATGAGCAGTTCTTC.